This T cell receptor (beta chain) is from a study of read filtering for tumor transcriptome and immune sequencing (TCRdb year 2020). For the wider study: The cohort consisted of approximately 16 male and around 14 female patients, with a mean age of roughly 67 years and an age range of roughly 45 to 85. By revised international staging, about 8 patients were R-ISS I, 16 were R-ISS II and 6 or 7 were R-ISS III. After DNase treatment, whole-transcriptome libraries were prepared with the TruSeq RNA Access Library Prep Kit. TCR-region mapped reads per sample ranged from about 4 to 11 million with IR-seq versus only roughly 75 to 1273 with RNA-seq. The study compared TCR repertoires from targeted immune repertoire sequencing and bulk whole-transcriptome sequencing run on the same bone marrow samples. As a main aim, a read-filtering strategy for immune repertoire data was addressed, with the specific question being whether clonotypes supported by a single read should be removed. The research as a whole found: When single-read clonotypes were removed, the proportions of shared clonotypes in IR-seq and RNA-seq correlated more strongly. Compared with RNA-seq, IR-seq captured clonotypes at much greater depth and more reliably, and a smaller IR-seq throughput was enough to identify most of the shared clonotypes. Single-read clonotypes made up around 82% of clonotypes but approximately 3.5% of total reads in IR-seq, and 70% to 75% of clonotypes and about 45% of reads in RNA-seq. The sorted CD138-negative fraction was a mixed bone marrow immune population, not purified T cells.

TCR libraries were built from 400 ng RNA with the Immunoverse kit, using molecular barcoded adaptors covering alpha/delta and beta/gamma chains. TCR library preparation used the same RNA that was used for transcriptome sequencing. TCR libraries were sequenced on an Illumina HiSeq 4000 with 2 x 150 cycles. The study's own analysis went as follows. With MiXCR, TCR reads were aligned to human V, D, J and C references and assembled into CDR3 clonotypes, with quality filtering and error correction included. Clonotype counts and gene usage diversity were analyzed with the tcR package in R. Raw mapping reads were checked after the RNA-seq reads had been mapped by STAR aligner version 2.5.3a onto the human GRCh37 genome. IR-seq fastq files were randomly downsampled with Seqtk 1.3 to test the effect of sequencing depth on detected clonotypes. TCRdb's own reprocessing of the public reads used fastp at Q25 and MiXCR and kept productive beta chains. Each record represents a unique CDR3 protein, reported with the most common genes and DNA among its rows. For this entry, the V and J calls and clone size follow TCRdb and not the study's own pipeline. The table for this sample lists roughly 25,000 distinct CDR3 sequences; around 15% of them were counted only once. The leading ten clones occupy about 48% of the sample.

Bone marrow was sampled from every patient at the time of active disease. Bone marrow mononuclear cells were isolated by Ficoll-Hypaque density gradient centrifugation. CD138-negative cells were obtained by negative selection after labeling with CD138 magnetic microbeads on a MACS separator, removing myeloma plasma cells. Flow cytometry on an Attune NxT with CD138 antibodies was used to check the purity of the isolated cells. TRIzol reagent was used to extract total RNA, and a NanoDrop spectrophotometer was used to quantify the extracted RNA. For each patient, the CD138-negative bone marrow sample underwent paired RNA-seq and IR-seq. V is cut by 3 bases and J by 0 bases, and the space between the germline ends is 12 bases. CDR1 and CDR2, per the germline V gene (reference sequence), are LNHDA and SQIVND. The CDR3 runs 15 residues from the cysteine to the phenylalanine. The sequence is cut down to CDR3 DNA, 45 bases in frame from base 1.

At least ten counts were recorded for this clonotype. The specificity of this receptor is unknown. Base quality data are lacking; no much larger clone is found one base away. The sequence joins TRBV19 to TRBJ2-7, with the D gene tentatively TRBD1 or TRBD2, based on 6 matching bases in each. What was sequenced was a population of CD138-negative cells sorted from bone marrow. The label giving this sample's cell subset or site can be read as: bone marrow mononuclear cells depleted of CD138+ plasma/myeloma cells by negative magnetic selection. This TCR came from a donor at least 40 years old with multiple myeloma. The CDR3 has the sequence CASSIGGVSSYEQYF. The nucleotide sequence reads TGTGCCAGTAGTATCGGGGGCGTCAGCTCCTACGAGCAGTACTTC.